These 5 T cell receptor beta chains were all obtained from the same sample, sequenced in a study of blood T cell repertoires in COVID-19. Generated by immunoSEQ multiplex PCR, the TCRdb table keeps only in-frame clones and is missing some. Here the sample spans approximately 200,000 clones, roughly 84% being singletons. The sequenced material came from peripheral blood. These receptor sequences come from a man in his forties with active or convalescent COVID-19.

This chain uses TRBV3-1 (or the pseudogene TRBV3-2) with TRBJ1-2; maybe TRBD1 (6 bases). Trimming left V 3 bases short and J 3 bases short, with 17 bases between. This CDR3 contains 16 residues. Germline V gene sequence: CDR1 LGHDT, CDR2 YNNKEL (reference sequence). CDR3 amino acids: CASSQAGQSLYYGYTF. In DNA, the CDR3 is TGTGCCAGCAGCCAGGCCGGACAGAGCCTATACTATGGCTACACCTTC.

This chain links TRBV5-6 with TRBJ1-6; weak D call: TRBD1 (5 bases). CDR1 is SGHDT and CDR2 is YYEEEE in the germline V gene. The CDR3 sequence is 17 residues long. V lost 0 bases to trimming and J lost 1 base, with 11 bases between them. This CDR3 is CASSLGQGGSYNSPLHF. In DNA form, the CDR3 reads TGTGCCAGCAGCTTGGGGCAGGGTGGATCCTATAATTCACCCCTCCACTTT.

The rearrangement uses TRBV11-2 and TRBJ1-1; 10 nucleotides line up with TRBD1. The CDR3 is made up of 15 amino acids. Trimming at V came to 1 base and at J to 4 bases, leaving 3 bases not matched to a gene. Germline values: CDR1 SGHAT, CDR2 FQNNGV. The CDR3 protein is CASSLGTGGSTEAFF. For the CDR3, the DNA is TGTGCCAGCAGCTTAGGGACAGGGGGTAGCACTGAAGCTTTCTTT. The variable domain in full, completed from reference TRBV11-2 and TRBJ1-1, reads EAGVAQSPRYKIIEKRQSVAFWCNPISGHATLYWYQQILGQGPKLLIQFQNNGVVDDSQLPKDRFSAERLKGVDSTLKIQPAKLEDSAVYLCASSLGTGGSTEAFFGQGTRLTVV.

This rearrangement joins TRBV3-1 (or the pseudogene TRBV3-2) to TRBJ1-2; 10 nucleotides line up with TRBD1. Per the germline V gene, CDR1 is LGHDT and CDR2 is YNNKEL (reference sequence). V shed 6 bases, J shed 3 bases, and the junction held 7 bases outside the gene matches. This CDR3 has 15 residues. The CDR3 spells CASRGTGEGDYGYTF. For the CDR3, the DNA is TGTGCCAGCAGGGGGACAGGGGAGGGCGACTATGGCTACACCTTC.

V usage is TRBV20-1 and J usage is TRBJ1-5, with TRBD1 as a possible D gene (6 bases). V was shortened by 3 bases and J by 3 bases, with 12 bases between the two germline ends. CDR1 DFQATT and CDR2 SNEGSKA come from the germline V gene (reference sequence). The CDR3 totals 14 residues. DNA for the CDR3: TGCAGTGCTAGTAGGACAGTCCACAATCAGCCCCAGCATTTT. Translating gives CSASRTVHNQPQHF.